The 10 T cell receptor beta chains below were found in one sample sequenced in a study of blood T cell repertoires in COVID-19. TCRdb's table, derived via immunoSEQ multiplex PCR, lists solely in-frame clones and lacks some. The sample includes about 170,000 clones, 70% to 90% seen only once; the top ten take 1% to 1.5%. Sequenced sample: peripheral blood. These receptor sequences come from a man aged 60-69 years who had recovered from COVID-19.

This chain connects TRBV20-1 to TRBJ2-7; 7 nucleotides align to TRBD2. The CDR3 covers 14 residues. J gave up 4 bases and V 3 bases, and 9 bases lay outside the gene matches. Per the germline V gene, CDR1 is DFQATT and CDR2 is SNEGSKA (reference sequence). The CDR3 coding sequence is TGCAGTGCTAGTTGGCCCGGGGGGAGGTACGAGCAGTACTTC. This sequence encodes CSASWPGGRYEQYF.

This clone was recorded once. The genes are TRBV27 and TRBJ1-2; D is undetermined. Germline lookup yields CDR1 MNHEY and CDR2 SMNVEV (reference sequence). This CDR3 is 15 amino acids long. The V and J ends lost 2 bases and 3 bases respectively, with 13 bases between them. The CDR3 sequence: CASSLRWGEHYGYTF. The CDR3 region has the DNA TGTGCCAGCAGTTTACGGTGGGGAGAGCACTATGGCTACACCTTC.

This chain links TRBV3-1 (or the pseudogene TRBV3-2) with TRBJ1-1; D remains ambiguous. The CDR3 sequence is 14 residues long. Germline lookup yields CDR1 LGHDT and CDR2 YNNKEL (reference sequence). Trimming shortened V by 1 base and J by 1 base, and 7 bases separated the two germline ends. CDR3 DNA: TGTGCCAGCAGCCAAGCGGACTCGAACACTGAAGCTTTCTTT. It is translated as CASSQADSNTEAFF.

This chain joins TRBV6-2 or TRBV6-3 and TRBJ2-7; tentative D call: TRBD1 (6 bases). Germline V gene sequence: CDR1 MNHEY, CDR2 SVGEGT. The V end was cut by 5 bases, the J end by 2 bases, with 10 bases between. This CDR3 region has 13 residues. CDR3 bases: TGTGCCAGCAGTGGACAGTACACCTACGAGCAGTACTTC. Translating it yields CASSGQYTYEQYF.

The chain is built from TRBV15 and TRBJ1-1; tentative D call: TRBD1 (6 bases). There are 14 residues in the CDR3. V dropped 0 bases and J dropped 10 bases, with 15 bases sitting between them. Germline values: CDR1 LNHNV, CDR2 YYDKDF (reference sequence). CDR3 loop: CATSRDRQGSVAFF. The CDR3 DNA reads as TGTGCCACCAGCAGAGATAGGCAGGGGTCGGTAGCTTTCTTT.

The J gene is TRBJ2-7, the V gene TRBV30; TRBD1 agrees at 9 bases. This CDR3 spans 14 amino acids. V shed 2 bases and J 5 bases; nucleotides not matched to a gene: 7. CDR1 and CDR2 (germline): GTSNPN, SVGIG (reference sequence). CDR3 protein: CAWSIPGTGNEQYF. The CDR3 DNA reads TGTGCCTGGAGTATCCCTGGGACAGGGAACGAGCAGTACTTC.

The J gene is TRBJ2-3, the V gene TRBV11-3; D uncertain. Germline lookup yields CDR1 SGHNT and CDR2 YENEEA. The CDR3 is 14 residues long. V gave up 3 bases and J gave up 6 bases, with 13 bases separating them. The CDR3 region is CASSLSSLRDTQYF. The CDR3 nucleotides read TGTGCCAGCAGCTTGTCGTCTCTCCGGGATACGCAGTATTTT.

The chain combines TRBV4-2 with TRBJ2-3; D perhaps matches TRBD2 (6 bases). Germline V gene lookup returns CDR1 LGHNA and CDR2 YNFKEQ. V lost 10 bases to trimming and J lost 2 bases, with 16 bases between them. This CDR3 contains 14 residues. The CDR3 spells CATLAGGTTDTQYF. The CDR3 bases are TGTGCCACGCTCGCCGGGGGAACCACAGATACGCAGTATTTT.

This clone has a single count. The chain has TRBV29-1 and TRBJ1-2; D may be TRBD1 (5 bases). This CDR3 spans 17 amino acids. The V gene's germline CDR1 is SQVTM and CDR2 ANQGSEA. V dropped 4 bases and J dropped 2 bases, with 23 bases sitting between them. This chain's CDR3 is CSVGWGDALSLNYGYTF. DNA of the CDR3: TGCAGCGTTGGTTGGGGGGACGCGCTTTCCCTCAACTATGGCTACACCTTC.

This chain links TRBV5-8 with TRBJ1-5; D is undetermined. From germline, CDR1 is SGHTS and CDR2 YDEGEE. V was cut by 4 bases and J by 6 bases, with 14 bases left in between. The CDR3 runs to 14 residues. The CDR3 DNA reads TGTGCCAGCAGCCCTATCGTGGAGGGTCAGCCCCAGCATTTT. Its protein product is CASSPIVEGQPQHF.